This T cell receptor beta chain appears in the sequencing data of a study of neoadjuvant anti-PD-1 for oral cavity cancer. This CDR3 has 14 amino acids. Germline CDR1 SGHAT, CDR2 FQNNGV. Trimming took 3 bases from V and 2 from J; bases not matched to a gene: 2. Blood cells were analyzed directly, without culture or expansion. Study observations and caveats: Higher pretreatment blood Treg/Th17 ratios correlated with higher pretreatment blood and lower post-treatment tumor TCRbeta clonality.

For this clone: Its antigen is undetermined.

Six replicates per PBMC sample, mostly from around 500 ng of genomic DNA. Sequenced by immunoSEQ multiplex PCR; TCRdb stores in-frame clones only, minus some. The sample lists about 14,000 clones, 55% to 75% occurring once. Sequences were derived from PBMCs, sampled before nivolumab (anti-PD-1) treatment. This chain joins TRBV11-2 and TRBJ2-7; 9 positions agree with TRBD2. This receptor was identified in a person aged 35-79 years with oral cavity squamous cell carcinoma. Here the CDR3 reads CASSLRGGAYEQYF. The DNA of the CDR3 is TGTGCCAGCAGCTTGCGCGGGGGGGCCTACGAGCAGTACTTC.